A single sample gave rise to the 10 T cell receptor beta chains below, sequenced in a study of shared clonotypes between healthy human individuals. TCRdb's copy holds only in-frame clones and misses some; the assay was immunoSEQ multiplex PCR. The repertoire holds some 2,100,000 clones, with about 92% as singletons. Naive CD8 cells lacked CD45RO, underwent positive selection for CCR7 and left out terminally differentiated effector memory CD45RA+ cells. Material: naive CD8+ T cells from PBMCs. Receptors were obtained from a young man in good health. Some clones in this sample may be carry-over from other donors' samples.

Of note for this clone: The sample carries other DNA sequences with the same CDR3. The chain is built from TRBV4-1 and TRBJ2-1; D might be TRBD2 (5 bases). Germline-derived CDR1 and CDR2 are MGHRA and YSYEKL. V shed 1 base and J shed 0 bases, with 7 bases lying between them. The CDR3 runs to 15 residues. The CDR3 coding sequence is TGCGCCAGCAGCCAAGTGGGGAGCTCCTACAATGAGCAGTTCTTC. Protein: CASSQVGSSYNEQFF.

As for this clone: The junction shows a germline mismatch at one end, possibly a read error. V gene TRBV7-2 combines with J gene TRBJ2-7; D gene ambiguous. The CDR3 consists of 15 residues. Looked up from germline, CDR1 is SGHTA and CDR2 is FQGNSA. The CDR3 loop reads CAGSEVRALTYEQYF. In DNA form, the CDR3 reads TGTGCCGGCAGCGAGGTTCGGGCCCTGACCTACGAGCAGTACTTC.

This clone was counted once. This rearrangement joins TRBV7-8 to TRBJ1-5; 7 nucleotides agree with TRBD1. The CDR3 consists of 15 residues. V gave up 5 bases and J gave up 2 bases; unmatched junction bases: 6. CDR1 is SGHVS, CDR2 FQNEAQ, per germline. CDR3 sequence (DNA): TGTGCCAGCAGCCCGACAGGGCGGGGCAATCAGCCCCAGCATTTT. Amino acid sequence: CASSPTGRGNQPQHF. Using reference TRBV7-8 and TRBJ1-5 for the parts outside the CDR3, the full variable domain is GAGVSQSPRYKVAKRGQDVALRCDPISGHVSLFWYQQALGQGPEFLTYFQNEAQLDKSGLPSDRFFAERPEGSVSTLKIQRTQQEDSAVYLCASSPTGRGNQPQHFGDGTRLSIL.

The chain recombines TRBV6-5 with TRBJ2-1; 10 bases are shared with TRBD1. Germline V lookup: CDR1 MNHEY, CDR2 SVGAGI. The CDR3 is 15 residues long. With 5 bases clipped from V and 2 bases from J, the junction kept 3 bases outside the gene matches. The CDR3 DNA is TGTGCCAGCAGTACCGGGACAGGGGCCTACAATGAGCAGTTCTTC. It yields the protein CASSTGTGAYNEQFF.

This chain links TRBV5-4 with TRBJ2-7; D is uncertain. The length of the CDR3 is 14 residues. Germline-derived CDR1 and CDR2 are SGHNT and YYREEE (reference sequence). V lost 2 bases, J lost 6 bases, and 15 bases lay in between. DNA for the CDR3: TGTGCCAGCAGCTTTGGTAGGATTAACAGCGAGCAGTACTTC. Its translation: CASSFGRINSEQYF.

The genes are TRBV28 and TRBJ1-4; 7 positions agree with TRBD1. With 6 bases clipped from V and 7 bases from J, the junction kept 14 bases outside the gene matches. CDR1 and CDR2 from the germline V gene are MDHEN and SYDVKM. The CDR3 covers 16 residues. The CDR3 is CASSSNRGSGPEKLFF. As DNA, the CDR3 is TGTGCCAGCAGCTCAAACAGGGGATCGGGTCCTGAAAAACTGTTTTTT.

This chain links TRBV28 with TRBJ2-7; D ambiguous. CDR3 length: 15 amino acids. The germline CDR1 and CDR2 sequences are MDHEN and SYDVKM. Trimming removed 1 base at V and 0 bases at J, with 10 bases between. The CDR3 DNA is TGTGCCAGCAGTTTATCCCGAATAAGCTCCTACGAGCAGTACTTC. Its protein product is CASSLSRISSYEQYF.

This rearrangement joins TRBV13 to TRBJ1-3, with D possibly matching TRBD1 (5 bases). The V gene's germline CDR1 is PRHDT and CDR2 FYEKMQ (reference sequence). CDR3 length: 15 residues. V lost 0 bases, J lost 3 bases, and 9 bases lay in between. The CDR3 loop reads CASSLGGTYGNTIYF. Written as DNA, the CDR3 is TGTGCCAGCAGCTTAGGCGGGACCTATGGAAACACCATATATTTT.

This clone was recorded only once. J is TRBJ2-3 and V is TRBV25-1; 7 bases are shared with TRBD2. This CDR3 is built from 13 residues. With 4 bases clipped from V and 6 bases from J, the junction kept 4 bases outside the gene matches. CDR1 is MGHDK and CDR2 is SYGVNS in the germline V gene. CDR3 amino acids: CASSALAEDTQYF. DNA of the CDR3: TGTGCCAGCAGTGCTCTAGCGGAGGATACGCAGTATTTT.

A note on this clone: The sample holds other DNA sequences that translate to the same CDR3. The V gene is TRBV28, the J gene TRBJ2-7; 11 bases are a match to TRBD2. The germline CDR1 and CDR2 sequences are MDHEN and SYDVKM. The CDR3 spans 14 residues. The V and J ends lost 2 bases and 3 bases, in that order; junction bases with no gene match: 0. The CDR3 bases are TGTGCCAGCAGTTTACTAGCGGGAGGCTACGAGCAGTACTTC. Encoded protein: CASSLLAGGYEQYF.